Listed here is a single T cell receptor beta chain. V was pared by 0 bases and J by 7 bases, with 16 bases between. The CDR3 has 16 amino acids. Germline values: CDR1 MGHRA, CDR2 YSYEKL. This sample was included in a study of blood T cell repertoires in COVID-19. Looking at the study overall: Acute and convalescent COVID-19 specimens originated in the United States, Italy and Spain. PBMCs, B-cell-depleted T cells, or T cells provided the cDNA or gDNA that made up the material.

TCRdb's copy holds only in-frame clones and misses some; the assay was immunoSEQ multiplex PCR. The sample gives 65,000 to 100,000 clones, 80% to 90% of which show up once; more than 8% is in the top ten. The sequence came from a man aged 50-59 years with acute or convalescent COVID-19. The V and J genes are TRBV4-1 and TRBJ1-5; a weak D match, TRBD1 (5 bases). Specimen: peripheral blood. The CDR3 region is CASSQDSGRVWQPQHF. The CDR3 DNA is TGCGCCAGCAGCCAAGACTCCGGCAGGGTTTGGCAGCCCCAGCATTTT.